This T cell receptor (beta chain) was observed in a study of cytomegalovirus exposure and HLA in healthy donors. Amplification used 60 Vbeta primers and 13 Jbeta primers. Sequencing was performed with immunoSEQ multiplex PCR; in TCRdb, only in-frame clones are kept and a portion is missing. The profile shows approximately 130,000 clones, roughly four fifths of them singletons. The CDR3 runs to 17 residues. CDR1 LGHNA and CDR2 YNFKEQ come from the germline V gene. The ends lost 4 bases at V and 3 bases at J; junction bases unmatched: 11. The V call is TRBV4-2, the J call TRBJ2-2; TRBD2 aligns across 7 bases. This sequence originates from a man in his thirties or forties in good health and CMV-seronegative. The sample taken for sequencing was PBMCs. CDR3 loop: CASSLEWGRADTGELFF. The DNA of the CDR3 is TGTGCCAGCAGCCTCGAGTGGGGGAGGGCCGACACCGGGGAGCTGTTTTTT.